This TCR beta chain was found in a study of blood T cell repertoires in COVID-19. This CDR3 region has 14 residues. The J segment lost 4 bases and the V segment lost 5 bases, leaving 4 bases of the junction unmatched. Per germline, CDR1 SGHRS and CDR2 YFSETQ. Libraries were prepared by immunoSEQ multiplex PCR; TCRdb keeps only in-frame clonotypes and omits some of them. Of under 150,000 clones in the sample, 79% were seen once. The TCR sequence derives from a woman older than 75 with acute or convalescent COVID-19. Sequenced sample: peripheral blood. This chain joins TRBV5-1 and TRBJ2-2; 8 bases map to TRBD2. The CDR3 region has the DNA TGCGCCAGCAGAGAGCGGGGGAGCACCGGGGAGCTGTTTTTT. Translated: CASRERGSTGELFF.